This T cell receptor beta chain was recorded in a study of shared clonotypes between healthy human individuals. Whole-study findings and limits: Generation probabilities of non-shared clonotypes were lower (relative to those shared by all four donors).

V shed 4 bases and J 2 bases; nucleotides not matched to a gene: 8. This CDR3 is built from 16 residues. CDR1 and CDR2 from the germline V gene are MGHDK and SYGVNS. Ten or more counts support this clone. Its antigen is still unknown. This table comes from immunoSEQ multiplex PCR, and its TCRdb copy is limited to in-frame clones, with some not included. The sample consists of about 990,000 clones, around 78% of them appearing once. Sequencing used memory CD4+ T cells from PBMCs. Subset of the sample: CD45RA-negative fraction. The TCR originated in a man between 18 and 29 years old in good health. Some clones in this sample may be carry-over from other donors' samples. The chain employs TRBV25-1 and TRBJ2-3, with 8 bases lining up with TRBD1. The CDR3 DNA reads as TGTGCCAGCAGTGCCCCCGGGACAGGACACACAGATACGCAGTATTTT. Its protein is CASSAPGTGHTDTQYF.